The rows below give T cell receptor beta chains drawn from one sample of a study of blood T cell repertoires in COVID-19. The repertoire was sequenced with immunoSEQ multiplex PCR; TCRdb's copy has only in-frame clones and lacks some. The sample carries 200,000 to 250,000 clones, over 80% recorded once. Sequencing used peripheral blood. These TCRs come from a man aged 25-40 years with COVID-19, enrolled during active disease. CDR3s include the opening cysteine and the closing phenylalanine or tryptophan. Each record gives: V gene, J gene, D gene, clone size, CDR3 protein, CDR3 DNA. A D gene is named only where the DNA matches it firmly. Some rows have no size entry. The others give once, few or many, or a class for an expanded clone.

TRBV13,TRBJ2-2,-,once,CASSLNWVTGHLNTGELFF,TGTGCCAGCAGCTTAAATTGGGTAACAGGGCACCTCAACACCGGGGAGCTGTTTTTT
TRBV11-2,TRBJ1-1,-,-,CASSLRTDLNTEAFF,TGTGCCAGCAGCCTAAGGACAGACTTGAACACTGAAGCTTTCTTT
TRBV2,TRBJ1-1,TRBD1,once,CASSGGQGLMNTEAFF,TGTGCCAGCAGCGGGGGACAGGGGCTGATGAACACTGAAGCTTTCTTT
TRBV5-8,TRBJ2-7,TRBD2,-,CASSPGTSGNYEQYF,TGTGCCAGCAGCCCAGGGACTAGCGGGAACTACGAGCAGTACTTC
TRBV18,TRBJ2-7,-,-,CASSLPPQTGSYEQYF,TGTGCCAGCTCACTGCCTCCCCAGACAGGTTCCTACGAGCAGTACTTC
TRBV2,TRBJ2-7,TRBD1,-,CASRTGQGLYEQYF,TGTGCCAGCCGAACCGGACAGGGACTTTACGAGCAGTACTTC
TRBV18,TRBJ2-1,TRBD1,once,CASSPTTGYEQFF,TGTGCCAGCTCACCAACGACAGGGTATGAGCAGTTCTTC
TRBV4-2,TRBJ2-7,TRBD1,few,CASSQRDRGFYEQYF,TGTGCCAGCAGCCAAAGGGACAGGGGTTTCTACGAGCAGTACTTC
TRBV18,TRBJ1-5,-,-,CASSPGLSNQPQHF,TGTGCCAGCTCACCGGGGCTGAGCAATCAGCCCCAGCATTTT
TRBV29-1,TRBJ2-3,-,-,CSVAGVDTQYF,TGCAGCGTTGCCGGGGTGGATACGCAGTATTTT
TRBV6-4,TRBJ2-2,TRBD2,-,CASSADPYSGTAGELFF,TGTGCCAGCAGTGCCGATCCCTATAGCGGGACTGCCGGGGAGCTGTTTTTT
TRBV3-1/TRBV3-2,TRBJ1-1,-,-,CASSWSGVGSEAFF,TGTGCCAGCAGTTGGTCAGGGGTGGGTAGTGAAGCTTTCTTT
TRBV5-1,TRBJ2-1,TRBD1,-,CASRVGTDYNEQFF,TGCGCCAGCAGGGTGGGGACAGACTACAATGAGCAGTTCTTC
TRBV29-1,TRBJ2-7,TRBD2,-,CSVVGLAGDIIGEQYF,TGCAGCGTTGTAGGACTAGCGGGAGATATTATAGGCGAGCAGTACTTC
TRBV2,TRBJ1-4,TRBD1,-,CASIVDRGNEKLFF,TGTGCCAGCATCGTGGACAGGGGTAATGAAAAACTGTTTTTT
TRBV19,TRBJ1-4,TRBD1,-,CASSTGGAEKLFF,TGTGCCAGTTCGACAGGGGGCGCTGAAAAACTGTTTTTT
TRBV7-2,TRBJ1-5,-,-,CASSTSSWGGNQPQHF,TGTGCCAGCAGTACCTCCTCCTGGGGCGGAAATCAGCCCCAGCATTTT
TRBV4-3,TRBJ1-5,TRBD1,-,CASSLDYGQGGNQPQHF,TGCGCCAGCAGCCTTGACTACGGACAGGGGGGAAATCAGCCCCAGCATTTT
TRBV5-6,TRBJ1-2,-,-,CASSLAGAGYGYTF,TGTGCCAGCAGCTTGGCAGGGGCCGGCTATGGCTACACCTTC
TRBV19,TRBJ1-4,-,-,CASSNRVGEKLFF,TGTGCCAGTAGTAACAGGGTGGGTGAAAAACTGTTTTTT
TRBV28,TRBJ1-1,-,-,CASSPERINTEAFF,TGTGCCAGCAGCCCTGAGAGAATAAACACTGAAGCTTTCTTT
TRBV5-1,TRBJ2-2,TRBD2,-,CASSPGLASPPGELFF,TGCGCCAGCAGCCCCGGACTAGCCTCCCCCCCCGGGGAGCTGTTTTTT
TRBV4-3,TRBJ2-1,TRBD2,-,CASSQEGGVAGDKEQFF,TGCGCCAGCAGCCAAGAAGGAGGTGTAGCGGGAGATAAAGAGCAGTTCTTC
TRBV12-5,TRBJ2-2,-,-,CASGMGLSTGELFF,TGTGCTAGTGGTATGGGACTCTCCACCGGGGAGCTGTTTTTT
TRBV29-1,TRBJ1-2,-,-,CSVEDWRGLRDYGYTF,TGCAGCGTTGAAGATTGGCGGGGCCTGAGAGACTATGGCTACACCTTC
TRBV27,TRBJ2-7,-,once,CASSLRGIHYEQYF,TGTGCCAGCAGTTTACGGGGGATTCACTACGAGCAGTACTTC
TRBV7-3,TRBJ2-5,-,-,CASSYRVQETQYF,TGTGCCAGCAGCTACAGGGTACAAGAGACCCAGTACTTC
TRBV11-1,TRBJ1-2,-,-,CASSLRLDSTSDGYTF,TGTGCCAGCAGCTTACGTCTAGACAGCACGAGTGATGGCTACACCTTC
TRBV7-2,TRBJ1-5,-,-,CASSPLTVIGQPQHF,TGTGCCAGCAGCCCGTTGACAGTTATAGGTCAGCCCCAGCATTTT
TRBV18,TRBJ1-5,-,-,CASSILNQGIGNQPQHF,TGTGCCAGCTCAATCCTAAACCAGGGTATAGGCAATCAGCCCCAGCATTTT
TRBV7-9,TRBJ1-2,TRBD1,-,CASSTGVWDGYTF,TGTGCCAGCAGCACAGGGGTTTGGGATGGCTACACCTTC
TRBV7-9,TRBJ2-1,-,-,CASRPPLSRYNEQFF,TGTGCCAGCAGGCCACCTCTCAGTCGCTACAATGAGCAGTTCTTC
TRBV6-2/TRBV6-3,TRBJ1-1,-,-,CASSFRPNREAFF,TGTGCCAGCAGTTTCCGACCAAACAGAGAAGCTTTCTTT
TRBV20-1,TRBJ2-3,-,-,CSASSPAHSGTLYDTQYF,TGCAGTGCTAGTTCCCCCGCCCATTCCGGGACTCTTTACGATACGCAGTATTTT
TRBV14,TRBJ2-7,-,-,CASSPQGGAYEQYF,TGTGCCAGCAGCCCCCAAGGGGGGGCTTACGAGCAGTACTTC
TRBV7-2,TRBJ2-2,TRBD1,-,CASSLSGGAPTGELFF,TGTGCCAGCAGCTTATCAGGGGGAGCCCCCACCGGGGAGCTGTTTTTT
TRBV7-2,TRBJ2-7,TRBD1,-,CASSSAWIWGQGRNEQYF,TGTGCCAGCAGCTCCGCCTGGATTTGGGGACAGGGTCGGAACGAGCAGTACTTC
TRBV10-3,TRBJ2-3,-,-,CAISPPGVSTDTQYF,TGTGCCATCAGTCCTCCGGGAGTCAGCACAGATACGCAGTATTTT
TRBV12-3/TRBV12-4,TRBJ1-1,-,-,CASSLTGDTEAFF,TGTGCCAGCAGTTTGACGGGGGACACTGAAGCTTTCTTT
TRBV9,TRBJ2-1,TRBD1,-,CASSAPQGPYNEQFF,TGTGCCAGCAGCGCCCCACAGGGGCCGTACAATGAGCAGTTCTTC
TRBV18,TRBJ1-4,TRBD1,few,CASSSRQGWEKLFF,TGTGCCAGCTCAAGCCGACAGGGCTGGGAAAAACTGTTTTTT
TRBV10-2,TRBJ1-5,TRBD1,-,CASSDGQGSQPQHF,TGCGCCAGCAGTGACGGACAGGGAAGCCAGCCCCAGCATTTT